This T cell receptor (beta chain) came from a study of lymphopenia after photon versus proton radiotherapy. The germline V gene encodes CDR1 LNHDA and CDR2 SQIVND (reference sequence). This CDR3 region has 13 residues. V lost 5 bases to trimming and J lost 4 bases, with 6 bases between them. In its sample, this clone was seen a few times. The target antigen is unknown. Findings of the study overall: Better survival with proton therapy was suggested as possible, not demonstrated.

This table comes from immunoSEQ multiplex PCR, and its TCRdb copy is limited to in-frame clones, with some not included. Among about 45,000 clones listed, 85% to 90% were seen once. The receptor's source is a man between 35 and 55 years old with gastric cancer. Here the sequenced sample was peripheral blood, taken from a patient treated with photon-based radiotherapy. This rearrangement joins TRBV19 to TRBJ2-6, with D hard to call. Here the CDR3 DNA reads TGTGCCAGTAGTCAGTCAGGGGCCAACGTCCTGACTTTC. The encoded protein is CASSQSGANVLTF.